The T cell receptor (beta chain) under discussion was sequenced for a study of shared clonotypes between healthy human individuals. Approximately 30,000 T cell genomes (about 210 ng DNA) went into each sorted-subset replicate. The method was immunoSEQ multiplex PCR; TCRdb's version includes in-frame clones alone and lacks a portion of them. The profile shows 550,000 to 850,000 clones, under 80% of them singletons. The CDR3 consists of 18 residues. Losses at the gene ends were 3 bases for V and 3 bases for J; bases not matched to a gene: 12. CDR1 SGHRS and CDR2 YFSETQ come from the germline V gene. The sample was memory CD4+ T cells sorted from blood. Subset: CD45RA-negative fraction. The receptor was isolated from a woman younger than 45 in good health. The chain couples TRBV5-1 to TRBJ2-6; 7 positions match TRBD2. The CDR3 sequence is CASSSGGTRTLGANVLTF. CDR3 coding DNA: TGCGCCAGCAGCTCGGGGGGTACACGTACACTTGGGGCCAACGTCCTGACTTTC. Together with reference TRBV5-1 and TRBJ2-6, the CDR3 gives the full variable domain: KAGVTQTPRYLIKTRGQQVTLSCSPISGHRSVSWYQQTPGQGLQFLFEYFSETQRNKGNFPGRFSGRQFSNSRSEMNVSTLELGDSALYLCASSSGGTRTLGANVLTFGAGSRLTVL.